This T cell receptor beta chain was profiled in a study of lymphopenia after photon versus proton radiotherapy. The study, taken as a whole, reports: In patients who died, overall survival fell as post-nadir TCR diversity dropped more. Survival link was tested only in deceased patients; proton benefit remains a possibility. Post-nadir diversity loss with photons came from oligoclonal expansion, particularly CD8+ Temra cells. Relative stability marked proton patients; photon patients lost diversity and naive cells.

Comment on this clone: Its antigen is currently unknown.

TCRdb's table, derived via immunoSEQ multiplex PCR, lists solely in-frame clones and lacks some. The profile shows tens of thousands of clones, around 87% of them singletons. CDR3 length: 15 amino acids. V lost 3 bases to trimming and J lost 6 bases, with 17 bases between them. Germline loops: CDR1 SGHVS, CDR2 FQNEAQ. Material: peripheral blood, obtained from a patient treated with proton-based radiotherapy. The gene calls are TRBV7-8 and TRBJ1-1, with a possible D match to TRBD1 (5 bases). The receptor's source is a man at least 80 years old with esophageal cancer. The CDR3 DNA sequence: TGTGCCAGCAGCTTCACCTGGGGGGAGACCTCTGAAGCTTTCTTT. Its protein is CASSFTWGETSEAFF.